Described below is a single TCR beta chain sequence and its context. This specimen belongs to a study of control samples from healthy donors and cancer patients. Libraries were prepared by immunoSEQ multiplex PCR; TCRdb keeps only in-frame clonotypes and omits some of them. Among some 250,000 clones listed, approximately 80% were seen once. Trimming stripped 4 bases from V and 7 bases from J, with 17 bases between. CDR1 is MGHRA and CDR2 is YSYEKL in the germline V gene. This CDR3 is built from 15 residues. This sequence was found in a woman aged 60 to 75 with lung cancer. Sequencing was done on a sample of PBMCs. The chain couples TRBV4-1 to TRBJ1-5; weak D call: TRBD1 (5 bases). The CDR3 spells CASSPSEGIGQPQHF. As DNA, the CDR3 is TGCGCCAGCAGCCCGTCGGAGGGGATCGGACAGCCCCAGCATTTT.